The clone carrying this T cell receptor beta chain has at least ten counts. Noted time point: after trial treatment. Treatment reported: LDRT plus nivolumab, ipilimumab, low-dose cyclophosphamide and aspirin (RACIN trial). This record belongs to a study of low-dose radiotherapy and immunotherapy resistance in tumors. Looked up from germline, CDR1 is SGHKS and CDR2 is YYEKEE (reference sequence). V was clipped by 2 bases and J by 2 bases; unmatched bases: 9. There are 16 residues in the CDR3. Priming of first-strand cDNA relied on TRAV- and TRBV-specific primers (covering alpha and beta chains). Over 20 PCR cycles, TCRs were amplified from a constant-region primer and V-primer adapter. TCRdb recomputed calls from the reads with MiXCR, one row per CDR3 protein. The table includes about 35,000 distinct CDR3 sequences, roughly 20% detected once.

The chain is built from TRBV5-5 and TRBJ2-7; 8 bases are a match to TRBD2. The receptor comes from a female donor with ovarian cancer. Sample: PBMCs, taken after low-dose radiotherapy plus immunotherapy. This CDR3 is CASSFNTPGGAYEQYF. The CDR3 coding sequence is TGTGCCAGCAGCTTCAACACCCCCGGGGGGGCCTACGAGCAGTACTTC.